The rows below give T cell receptor beta chains drawn from one sample of a study of T cell clones after liver transplantation. Repertoires were generated with immunoSEQ multiplex PCR, while TCRdb's copy carries only in-frame clones and drops some. The sample yields about 120,000 clones, about nine tenths seen once. Material: CD4+ T cells from blood, obtained 12 months after liver transplant. The receptors originated from a human patient who received a liver transplant. Some T cells here may be from the graft donor. CDR3s include the opening cysteine and the closing phenylalanine or tryptophan. Each record gives: D gene, V gene, J gene, clone size, CDR3 DNA, CDR3 protein. The D gene is left open where the match is weak. Clone size is shown for a subset of rows, as once, few, many or a class of expanded clone.

d_call: -
v_call: TRBV18
j_call: TRBJ2-3
clone_size: -
cdr3_nt: TGTGCCAGCTCTCCCGATGGAGTTACGCAGTATTTT
cdr3_aa: CASSPDGVTQYF

d_call: -
v_call: TRBV15
j_call: TRBJ2-7
clone_size: -
cdr3_nt: TGTGCCACCAGCAGGTCCGGATCGAACTCCTACGAGCAGTACTTC
cdr3_aa: CATSRSGSNSYEQYF

d_call: TRBD2
v_call: TRBV30
j_call: TRBJ2-7
clone_size: -
cdr3_nt: TGTGCCTGGAGTGGCATGGGACTAGCGGTCCCCCTCGAGCAGTACTTC
cdr3_aa: CAWSGMGLAVPLEQYF

d_call: TRBD1
v_call: TRBV5-1
j_call: TRBJ2-7
clone_size: -
cdr3_nt: TGCGCCAGCAGCTTGCAGGGACAGGGTACCAACGAGCAGTACTTC
cdr3_aa: CASSLQGQGTNEQYF

d_call: TRBD1
v_call: TRBV4-3
j_call: TRBJ1-4
clone_size: -
cdr3_nt: TGCGCCAGCAGCCCGGACAGGGGCGTCCGGACTAATGAAAAACTGTTTTTT
cdr3_aa: CASSPDRGVRTNEKLFF

d_call: TRBD1
v_call: TRBV10-2
j_call: TRBJ1-2
clone_size: -
cdr3_nt: TGCGCCAGCAGTGACCAGGGGGCTAACTATGGCTACACCTTC
cdr3_aa: CASSDQGANYGYTF

d_call: -
v_call: TRBV9
j_call: TRBJ1-1
clone_size: -
cdr3_nt: TGTGCCAGCAGCGTGCAGTCTGGTGCGAGGGTTGAAGCTTTCTTT
cdr3_aa: CASSVQSGARVEAFF

d_call: -
v_call: TRBV5-1
j_call: TRBJ2-3
clone_size: -
cdr3_nt: TGCGCCTCCTTTCTGGGGGCGACGGATACGCAGTATTTT
cdr3_aa: CASFLGATDTQYF

d_call: TRBD2
v_call: TRBV11-3
j_call: TRBJ2-3
clone_size: -
cdr3_nt: TGTGCCAGCAGCCCAAGGTGGGAGGGAAAAGATACGCAGTATTTT
cdr3_aa: CASSPRWEGKDTQYF

d_call: -
v_call: TRBV11-3
j_call: TRBJ2-7
clone_size: -
cdr3_nt: TGTGCCAGCAGCTTAAACTCCGAGCAGTACTTC
cdr3_aa: CASSLNSEQYF

d_call: -
v_call: TRBV6-5
j_call: TRBJ1-2
clone_size: -
cdr3_nt: TGTGCCAGCAGGGGGTCATTCGCCTTTTATGGCTACACCTTC
cdr3_aa: CASRGSFAFYGYTF

d_call: TRBD2
v_call: TRBV5-7
j_call: TRBJ2-5
clone_size: -
cdr3_nt: TGTGCCAGCAGCCACACACTAGCGGGAAGAGAGACCCAGTACTTC
cdr3_aa: CASSHTLAGRETQYF

d_call: -
v_call: TRBV7-8
j_call: TRBJ2-7
clone_size: -
cdr3_nt: TGTGCCAGCAGCTTCGATCGCGGAGGCCACGAGCAGTACTTC
cdr3_aa: CASSFDRGGHEQYF

d_call: -
v_call: TRBV7-8
j_call: TRBJ1-5
clone_size: -
cdr3_nt: TGTGCCAGCAGCCTCTCGGACGGTCGCAATCAGCCCCAGCATTTT
cdr3_aa: CASSLSDGRNQPQHF

d_call: TRBD1
v_call: TRBV5-1
j_call: TRBJ2-3
clone_size: -
cdr3_nt: TGCGCCAGCAGCCCTGGGACAGGTTCTAGCACAGATACGCAGTATTTT
cdr3_aa: CASSPGTGSSTDTQYF

d_call: TRBD2
v_call: TRBV29-1
j_call: TRBJ2-1
clone_size: many
cdr3_nt: TGCAGCGTGGGAGTAGCGGGAAGCTCCTACAATGAGCAGTTCTTC
cdr3_aa: CSVGVAGSSYNEQFF

d_call: -
v_call: TRBV20-1
j_call: TRBJ1-4
clone_size: -
cdr3_nt: TGCAGTGCTTCCAGGGATGAAAAACTGTTTTTT
cdr3_aa: CSASRDEKLFF